These 32 T cell receptor beta chains originate from one sample sequenced in a study of preoperative IRX-2 immunotherapy in early breast cancer. Measured with immunoSEQ multiplex PCR; TCRdb has only the in-frame clones, and not every one. The repertoire holds about 98,000 clones, with 80% to 90% as singletons. Specified treatment: preoperative locoregional IRX-2 cytokine immunotherapy. This material consisted of tumor tissue, taken after IRX-2 immunotherapy. The origin of the receptors is a human donor with breast cancer.

The chain combines TRBV23-1 with TRBJ2-5; D is unclear. TRBV23-1 is given ORF status, its function remaining uncertain. This CDR3 is 14 amino acids long. The ends were cut back, 6 bases at V and 5 bases at J, with 16 bases in the middle. This chain's CDR3 is CASSLASEGETQYF. CDR3 nucleotide sequence: TGCGCCAGCAGCTTGGCCTCAGAAGGGGAGACCCAGTACTTC.

The J gene is TRBJ2-3, the V gene TRBV6-8; TRBD2 is a possible D gene (5 bases). There are 15 residues in the CDR3. The V end was cut by 4 bases, the J end by 6 bases, with 17 bases between. CDR1 and CDR2 from the germline V gene are MNHGY and SAAAGT. CDR3 in amino acids: CASSWGTRGSDTQYF. The CDR3 nucleotides are TGTGCCAGCAGTTGGGGTACTCGGGGATCGGATACGCAGTATTTT.

A remark on this clone: At one end, the junction sequence differs from germline, possibly due to a read error. The CDR3 coding sequence is TGTGCCAGTAGTGCGAAAACGGGACAGGGGAACGCTGAAGCTTTCTTT. Translating gives CASSAKTGQGNAEAFF. This sequence joins TRBV19 and TRBJ1-1, with 10 nucleotides matching TRBD1. CDR3 size: 16 residues. From germline, CDR1 is LNHDA and CDR2 SQIVND (reference sequence).

In this sample, this clone turned up once. V and J are TRBV14 and TRBJ2-7; D unclear. Germline V lookup: CDR1 SGHDN, CDR2 FVKESK. The length of the CDR3 is 12 residues. Trimming took off 5 bases at V and 7 bases at J, with 12 bases between the two ends. For the CDR3, the DNA is TGTGCCAGCAGCAAGATCCAAGGGGAGCAGTACTTC. Its protein is CASSKIQGEQYF.

V and J are TRBV28 and TRBJ2-3; D is uncertain. Trimming removed 2 bases from V and 2 bases from J, with 11 bases in between. The germline CDR1 and CDR2 sequences are MDHEN and SYDVKM. The length of the CDR3 is 15 residues. CDR3: CASSLSFPPTDTQYF. Here the CDR3 DNA reads TGTGCCAGCAGTTTAAGCTTTCCACCCACAGATACGCAGTATTTT.

This chain uses TRBV11-3 with TRBJ1-5; no firm D call. V gave up 4 bases and J gave up 6 bases, with 22 bases separating them. Germline CDR1 and CDR2: SGHNT and YENEEA. This CDR3 has 17 amino acids. The CDR3 sequence: CASSSLGSRFTSQPQHF. The CDR3 DNA sequence: TGTGCCAGCAGCTCCCTCGGGTCAAGGTTTACCTCTCAGCCCCAGCATTTT.

The chain uses TRBV22-1 and TRBJ2-2; the table's TRBD1 call for D was not verified on the DNA. TRBV22-1 is listed as a pseudogene. This CDR3 is built from 13 residues. CDR3 sequence: CASSQLDRRELFF. CDR3 bases: TGTGCCAGCAGCCAGCTGGACAGGCGGGAGCTGTTTTTT.

V is TRBV6-8 and J is TRBJ2-7; 8 nucleotides line up with TRBD1. With V trimmed by 0 bases and J by 3 bases, 4 bases remained unmatched. The CDR3 runs to 15 residues. The germline V gene encodes CDR1 MNHGY and CDR2 SAAAGT. CDR3 coding DNA: TGTGCCAGCAGTTACTCGACAGGGGCTGGCTACGAGCAGTACTTC. Amino acids: CASSYSTGAGYEQYF.

V and J are TRBV5-1 and TRBJ1-5, with 8 bases lining up with TRBD1. Trimming removed 4 bases from V and 5 bases from J; junction bases left unmatched: 8. The CDR3 loop spans 15 amino acids. Looked up from germline, CDR1 is SGHRS and CDR2 is YFSETQ. The CDR3 DNA is TGCGCCAGCAGCAAAGAGGGACAGGCCTATCAGCCCCAGCATTTT. Translating it yields CASSKEGQAYQPQHF.

This chain joins TRBV10-3 and TRBJ1-4; D gene unclear. This CDR3 has 16 residues. V lost 0 bases and J 0 bases, leaving 8 bases between the germline ends. The germline CDR1 and CDR2 sequences are ENHRY and SYGVKD. CDR3 residues: CAISESGPATNEKLFF. The CDR3 DNA follows: TGTGCCATCAGTGAGTCTGGTCCGGCAACTAATGAAAAACTGTTTTTT.

The chain employs TRBV28 and TRBJ2-7; 9 nucleotides agree with TRBD1. V was clipped by 4 bases and J by 1 base; unmatched bases: 2. The CDR3 has 14 residues. The germline V gene encodes CDR1 MDHEN and CDR2 SYDVKM. This chain's CDR3 is CASSWGQGSYEQYF. The CDR3 DNA reads as TGTGCCAGCAGTTGGGGACAGGGATCCTACGAGCAGTACTTC.

The chain links TRBV6-8 to TRBJ2-5; 11 bases align to TRBD2. The germline V gene encodes CDR1 MNHGY and CDR2 SAAAGT. The V gene end was trimmed by 5 bases and the J gene end by 1 base; junction bases not matched to a gene: 6. The length of the CDR3 is 16 residues. For the CDR3, the DNA is TGTGCCAGCAGTGGTCGACTAGCGGGGAGCCAAGAGACCCAGTACTTC. Protein sequence: CASSGRLAGSQETQYF.

V gene TRBV11-3 combines with J gene TRBJ1-4; possible D gene TRBD1, 6 bases. V was pared by 3 bases and J by 8 bases, with 16 bases between. This CDR3 comprises 15 residues. Germline-derived CDR1 and CDR2 are SGHNT and YENEEA. The CDR3 loop reads CASSLGLGAGEKLFF. CDR3 DNA sequence: TGTGCCAGCAGCTTGGGTCTGGGGGCGGGAGAAAAACTGTTTTTT.

V is TRBV28 and J is TRBJ1-2, with a possible D match to TRBD1 (6 bases). The CDR3 is made up of 12 amino acids. Germline V lookup: CDR1 MDHEN, CDR2 SYDVKM. V lost 8 bases and J 6 bases, leaving 13 bases between the germline ends. Here the CDR3 DNA reads TGTGCCAGCCTACAGGGTTATAATGGCTACACCTTC. It encodes CASLQGYNGYTF.

This clone was counted only a few times. This chain joins TRBV11-3 and TRBJ1-3; D ambiguous. Germline values: CDR1 SGHNT, CDR2 YENEEA. Deletions cut 4 bases from V and 0 bases from J, with 13 bases between. The CDR3 runs 16 residues. CDR3 amino acids: CASSSPHTLSGNTIYF. The CDR3 bases are TGTGCCAGCAGCTCCCCACATACACTCTCTGGAAACACCATATATTTT.

The chain has TRBV6-8 and TRBJ2-3; 11 nucleotides match TRBD2. Germline lookup yields CDR1 MNHGY and CDR2 SAAAGT. Trimming cost V 3 bases and J 5 bases; bases outside gene matches: 4. This CDR3 spans 15 amino acids. The CDR3, as DNA: TGTGCCAGCAGTTATACTAGCGGGGGTAGAGATACGCAGTATTTT. It specifies CASSYTSGGRDTQYF.

V gene TRBV18 combines with J gene TRBJ1-4; D unresolved. V dropped 0 bases and J dropped 8 bases, with 10 bases sitting between them. CDR3 size: 14 residues. The germline gives CDR1 KGHSH, CDR2 LQKENI. DNA for the CDR3: TGTGCCAGCTCACCACCACCCAAGGGCGAAAAACTGTTTTTT. Translation gives CASSPPPKGEKLFF.

The chain combines TRBV29-1 with TRBJ2-7; D remains unclear. CDR1 and CDR2 (germline): SQVTM, ANQGSEA. V was cut by 6 bases and J by 0 bases, with 9 bases left in between. The CDR3 has 12 residues. The CDR3 loop reads CSVRPDSYEQYF. The CDR3 DNA follows: TGCAGCGTCCGCCCCGACTCCTACGAGCAGTACTTC.

The J gene is TRBJ1-3, the V gene TRBV1. TRBV1 is assigned pseudogene status. The CDR3 sequence is 14 residues long. This CDR3 is CSALGWDPGNTIYF. DNA for the CDR3: TGCAGCGCCCTGGGGTGGGATCCTGGAAACACCATATATTTT.

The genes are TRBV19 and TRBJ2-1; the match to TRBD2 covers 12 bases. The trim removed 2 bases at V and 4 bases at J, leaving 6 bases unmatched. Germline CDR1 reads LNHDA; CDR2 reads SQIVND (reference sequence). This CDR3 is 17 amino acids long. The CDR3 loop reads CASSILAGGTQYNEQFF. The CDR3 DNA is TGTGCCAGTAGTATACTAGCGGGGGGGACCCAATACAATGAGCAGTTCTTC.

This clone was seen once. The CDR3 bases are TGCGCCAGCTCCCTCAGCGGGAACTTTCTAGATACGCAGTATTTT. Its translation is CASSLSGNFLDTQYF. The genes are TRBV10-1 and TRBJ2-3, with 7 bases fitting TRBD2. After removal of 8 bases from V and 5 bases from J, the junction contained 13 bases not matched to a gene. This CDR3 spans 15 amino acids. Germline CDR1 WNHNN, CDR2 SYGVQD (reference sequence).

The rearrangement uses TRBV5-1 and TRBJ2-1; 15 bases fit TRBD2. The CDR3 covers 17 residues. With V trimmed by 4 bases and J by 7 bases, 9 bases remained unmatched. Looked up from germline, CDR1 is SGHRS and CDR2 is YFSETQ. CDR3 loop: CASSQHAGLAGGNEQFF. Written as DNA, the CDR3 is TGCGCCAGCAGCCAACACGCGGGACTAGCGGGAGGAAATGAGCAGTTCTTC. Filled out from reference TRBV5-1 and TRBJ2-1, the complete variable domain reads KAGVTQTPRYLIKTRGQQVTLSCSPISGHRSVSWYQQTPGQGLQFLFEYFSETQRNKGNFPGRFSGRQFSNSRSEMNVSTLELGDSALYLCASSQHAGLAGGNEQFFGPGTRLTVL.

The gene calls are TRBV6-8 and TRBJ1-1, with a weak D call TRBD1 (6 bases). Trimming stripped 5 bases from V and 0 bases from J, with 13 bases between. CDR1 is MNHGY, CDR2 SAAAGT, per germline. CDR3 length: 15 residues. The CDR3 region is CASSAQQGMNTEAFF. DNA of the CDR3: TGTGCCAGCAGTGCCCAACAGGGTATGAACACTGAAGCTTTCTTT.

The chain employs TRBV5-1 and TRBJ1-3, with 8 bases identical to TRBD1. V gave up 1 base and J gave up 4 bases; unmatched junction bases: 7. The CDR3 totals 16 residues. Germline assignment: CDR1 SGHRS and CDR2 YFSETQ. CDR3: CASSLIGQGSGNTIYF. The CDR3 coding sequence is TGCGCCAGCAGCTTGATAGGACAGGGTTCAGGAAACACCATATATTTT.

This clone has a single count. CDR3 in amino acids: CASSLTGDSYEQYF. In DNA form, the CDR3 reads TGTGCCAGCAGCTTAACGGGGGACTCCTACGAGCAGTACTTC. The rearrangement joins TRBV7-1 to TRBJ2-7, with D possibly TRBD2 on 6 matching bases. TRBV7-1 qualifies as an ORF whose function is uncertain. CDR3 length: 14 residues. The V end was cut by 4 bases, the J end by 0 bases, with 10 bases between.

The chain joins TRBV6-8 to TRBJ1-5, with D possibly matching TRBD1 (5 bases). Germline loops: CDR1 MNHGY, CDR2 SAAAGT. CDR3 length equals 17 residues. V was shortened by 3 bases and J by 0 bases, with 15 bases between the two germline ends. The CDR3 DNA follows: TGTGCCAGCAGTTATAAGGACACGCTTTATAGCAATCAGCCCCAGCATTTT. Translating it yields CASSYKDTLYSNQPQHF.

The J gene is TRBJ1-6, the V gene TRBV19, with 7 bases aligning to TRBD1. The V gene's germline CDR1 is LNHDA and CDR2 SQIVND (reference sequence). With 11 bases clipped from V and 7 bases from J, the junction kept 5 bases outside the gene matches. The length of the CDR3 is 12 residues. CDR3 DNA: TGTGCCCTGGGACAGCCAAATTCACCCCTCCACTTT. This sequence encodes CALGQPNSPLHF.

V usage is TRBV7-6 and J usage is TRBJ1-2; no definite D call. The CDR3 has 17 amino acids. Germline V CDR1 and CDR2: SGHVS, FNYEAQ. V was cut by 1 base and J by 4 bases, with 19 bases left in between. This CDR3 reads CASSLDPGGRSSYGYTF. As DNA, the CDR3 is TGTGCCAGCAGCTTAGATCCGGGCGGCAGGTCCAGCTATGGCTACACCTTC. The full variable domain, its missing parts supplied by reference TRBV7-6 and TRBJ1-2, is GAGVSQSPRYKVTKRGQDVALRCDPISGHVSLYWYRQALGQGPEFLTYFNYEAQQDKSGLPNDRFSAERPEGSISTLTIQRTEQRDSAMYRCASSLDPGGRSSYGYTFGSGTRLTVV.

The genes are TRBV5-1 and TRBJ1-2, with D possibly matching TRBD1 (5 bases). This CDR3 has 16 amino acids. V dropped 0 bases and J dropped 2 bases, with 14 bases sitting between them. The V gene's germline CDR1 is SGHRS and CDR2 YFSETQ. The CDR3 is CASSLAGRGDNYGYTF. The CDR3 DNA is TGCGCCAGCAGCTTGGCGGGGCGAGGTGACAACTATGGCTACACCTTC.

This clone came up once. This chain links TRBV19 with TRBJ1-4; D not certain. Germline loops: CDR1 LNHDA, CDR2 SQIVND (reference sequence). V was clipped by 4 bases and J by 7 bases, with 19 bases between them. The CDR3 extends over 16 amino acids. CDR3 bases: TGTGCCAGTAGTACCATAAAACAGAAGAGGAGTGAAAAACTGTTTTTT. Encoded protein: CASSTIKQKRSEKLFF.

This clone was detected only a few times. This chain joins TRBV5-1 and TRBJ2-1; D tentatively reads TRBD1 or TRBD2 (5 bases each). This CDR3 has 16 amino acids. Germline V gene lookup returns CDR1 SGHRS and CDR2 YFSETQ. V dropped 4 bases and J dropped 0 bases, with 14 bases sitting between them. The chain's CDR3 is CASSPRGGPSYNEQFF. The CDR3 DNA reads as TGCGCCAGCAGCCCTCGGGGCGGTCCCTCCTACAATGAGCAGTTCTTC.

This clone was counted a few times. The genes are TRBV11-3 and TRBJ1-4; 7 positions agree with TRBD1. Germline assignment: CDR1 SGHNT and CDR2 YENEEA. There are 16 residues in the CDR3. V shed 1 base and J 7 bases; nucleotides not matched to a gene: 9. In nucleotides, the CDR3 is TGTGCCAGCAGCTTAGGACGGGCAGGGGGAGGTGAAAAACTGTTTTTT. Translation: CASSLGRAGGGEKLFF.